This record concerns one T cell receptor (beta chain) sequence. This sample stems from a study of blood T cell repertoires in COVID-19. Sequenced by immunoSEQ multiplex PCR; TCRdb stores in-frame clones only, minus some. The sample carries some 270,000 clones, over 85% recorded once. CDR1 and CDR2 (germline): SGHKS, YYEKEE (reference sequence). CDR3 length: 14 residues. V was clipped by 0 bases and J by 11 bases, with 15 bases between them. The TCR comes from a woman aged 60 to 75 who had recovered from COVID-19. V usage is TRBV5-5 and J usage is TRBJ1-5, with D possibly matching TRBD1 (5 bases). The sequenced sample was PBMCs or T cells enriched from blood (not recorded which). The CDR3 reads CASSLGGPLLTQHF. In DNA form, the CDR3 reads TGTGCCAGCAGCTTGGGGGGCCCGCTTCTAACCCAGCATTTT.